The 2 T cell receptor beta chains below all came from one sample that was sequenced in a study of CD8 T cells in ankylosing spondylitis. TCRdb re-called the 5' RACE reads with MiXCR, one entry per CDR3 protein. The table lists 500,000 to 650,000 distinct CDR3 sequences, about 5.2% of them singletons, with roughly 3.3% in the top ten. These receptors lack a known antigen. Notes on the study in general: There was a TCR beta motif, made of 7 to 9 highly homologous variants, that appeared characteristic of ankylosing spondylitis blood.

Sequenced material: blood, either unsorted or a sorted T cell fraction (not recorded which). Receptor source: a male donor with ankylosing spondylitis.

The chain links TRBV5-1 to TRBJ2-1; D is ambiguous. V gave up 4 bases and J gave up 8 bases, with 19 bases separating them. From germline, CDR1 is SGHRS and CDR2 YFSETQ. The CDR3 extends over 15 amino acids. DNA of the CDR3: TGCGCCAGCAGCAGGATGGCCCTCGACGGTGATGAGCAGTTCTTC. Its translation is CASSRMALDGDEQFF.

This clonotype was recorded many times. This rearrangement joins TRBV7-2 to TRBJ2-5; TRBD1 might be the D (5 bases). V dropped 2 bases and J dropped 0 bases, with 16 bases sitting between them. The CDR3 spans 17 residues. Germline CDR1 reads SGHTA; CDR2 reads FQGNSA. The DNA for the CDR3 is TGTGCCAGCAGCTTAAGGCGTCAGGGCGATTACCAAGAGACCCAGTACTTC. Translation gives CASSLRRQGDYQETQYF.